Below are 24 T cell receptor beta chains sequenced from a single sample in a study of T cells after yellow fever vaccination. TCRdb fed the 5' RACE reads into MiXCR, producing one record per CDR3 protein. The sample holds 170,000 or so distinct CDR3 sequences; around 9.7% are singletons and the top ten take 35% to 40%. The sample in question was CD8+ T cells sorted from PBMCs, obtained 45 days after the yellow fever booster vaccination. The origin of the receptors is a man between 18 and 35 years old who received the YFV17D yellow fever vaccine.

V and J are TRBV12-3 or TRBV12-4 and TRBJ2-1, with D unclear. Trimming took off 6 bases at V and 7 bases at J, with 4 bases between the two ends. The CDR3 has 10 amino acids. DNA for the CDR3: TGTGCCAGCAGCCGGAATGAGCAGTTCTTC. Protein product: CASSRNEQFF.

This clonotype was counted between two and nine times. The genes are TRBV19 and TRBJ2-2; TRBD2 might be the D (6 bases). Trimming pared 3 bases from V and 4 bases from J, leaving 18 bases between. This CDR3 spans 17 amino acids. CDR1 is LNHDA and CDR2 is SQIVND in the germline V gene (reference sequence). CDR3 protein: CASSMSPWEEITGELFF. In DNA form, the CDR3 reads TGTGCCAGTAGTATGTCCCCTTGGGAGGAAATCACCGGGGAGCTGTTTTTT.

This clonotype was counted a few times. CDR3 loop: CASSQGWGPYGYTF. DNA for the CDR3: TGCGCCAGCAGCCAAGGTTGGGGCCCCTATGGCTACACCTTC. The chain combines TRBV4-1 with TRBJ1-2; maybe TRBD1 (5 bases). The CDR3 has 14 residues. Germline V gene sequence: CDR1 MGHRA, CDR2 YSYEKL. Trimming took off 1 base at V and 4 bases at J, with 10 bases between the two ends.

The gene calls are TRBV20-1 and TRBJ2-7; 7 nucleotides agree with TRBD1. The J segment lost 0 bases and the V segment lost 1 base, leaving 0 bases of the junction unmatched. Germline V gene sequence: CDR1 DFQATT, CDR2 SNEGSKA (reference sequence). The CDR3 contains 13 residues. In DNA form, the CDR3 reads TGCAGTGCTAGAGGGGACAGCTCCTACGAGCAGTACTTC. Its translation: CSARGDSSYEQYF.

The rearrangement links TRBV6-6 to TRBJ2-5; 7 positions match TRBD2. Germline CDR1 is MNHNY and CDR2 is SVGAGI (reference sequence). V lost 0 bases to trimming and J lost 13 bases; unmatched junction nucleotides: 2. The CDR3 has 11 amino acids. This CDR3 is CASSYSTSSYF. CDR3 nucleotide sequence: TGTGCCAGCAGTTACTCGACTAGCTCGTACTTC.

V is TRBV20-1 and J is TRBJ1-2; 8 bases agree with TRBD1. V shed 1 base and J 5 bases; nucleotides not matched to a gene: 9. CDR1 and CDR2 (germline): DFQATT, SNEGSKA (reference sequence). The CDR3 runs 15 residues. CDR3 sequence: CSARVSGTGEYGYTF. The CDR3 DNA reads as TGCAGTGCTAGAGTATCAGGGACAGGAGAATATGGCTACACCTTC.

A few counts support this clonotype. The V call is TRBV6-2 or TRBV6-3, the J call TRBJ2-1; D unresolved. Trimming took off 6 bases at V and 0 bases at J, with 18 bases between the two ends. This CDR3 is built from 17 residues. Germline V CDR1 and CDR2: MNHEY, SVGEGT. DNA for the CDR3: TGTGCCAGCAGCGAACGGGCCCTCCAGAGCTCCTACAATGAGCAGTTCTTC. It translates to CASSERALQSSYNEQFF.

This clonotype has just a few counts. The J gene is TRBJ2-3, the V gene TRBV4-1, with D unresolved. Trimming cost V 4 bases and J 6 bases, with 14 bases left between them. CDR3 length: 14 residues. In germline, CDR1 is MGHRA, CDR2 YSYEKL. The CDR3 loop reads CASSPRRVGDTQYF. The CDR3 DNA reads as TGCGCCAGCAGCCCCCGAAGGGTGGGGGATACGCAGTATTTT.

This clonotype was picked up many times. The chain has TRBV2 and TRBJ2-1, with D unclear. Germline V gene data show CDR1 as SNHLY and CDR2 as FYNNEI. The CDR3 extends over 11 amino acids. Trimming removed 8 bases at V and 7 bases at J, with 9 bases between. The CDR3: CASQFGNEQFF. CDR3 bases: TGTGCCAGCCAGTTCGGGAATGAGCAGTTCTTC.

This clonotype turned up a few times. The CDR3 sequence is CASSQGRFGGYEQYF. Written as DNA, the CDR3 is TGTGCCAGCAGCCAGGGGAGGTTCGGGGGCTACGAGCAGTACTTC. The chain has TRBV3-1 and TRBJ2-7, with a possible D match to TRBD2 (6 bases). V was clipped by 3 bases and J by 3 bases, with 15 bases between them. Germline lookup yields CDR1 LGHDT and CDR2 YNNKEL (reference sequence). The CDR3 is 15 amino acids.

CDR3 sequence reads: CSGHFSATNEKLFF. CDR3 DNA sequence: TGCAGCGGTCATTTCAGTGCAACTAATGAAAAACTGTTTTTT. J is TRBJ1-4 and V is TRBV29-1; D not certain. The germline V and J ends were trimmed by 7 bases and 0 bases, with 12 bases remaining between them. Germline V gives CDR1 SQVTM, CDR2 ANQGSEA. This CDR3 spans 14 amino acids.

This rearrangement joins TRBV6-2 or TRBV6-3 to TRBJ1-6; no firm D call. Germline CDR1 MNHEY, CDR2 SVGEGT. The CDR3 is 12 amino acids. V dropped 4 bases and J dropped 5 bases, with 3 bases sitting between them. The CDR3 protein is CASSWDNSPLHF. DNA for the CDR3: TGTGCCAGCAGTTGGGATAATTCACCCCTCCACTTT.

This clonotype was counted at least ten times. J is TRBJ2-5 and V is TRBV15, with 8 nucleotides matching TRBD2. The germline V gene encodes CDR1 LNHNV and CDR2 YYDKDF (reference sequence). The length of the CDR3 is 15 residues. V was pared by 1 base and J by 5 bases, with 6 bases of the junction left unmatched. DNA for the CDR3: TGTGCCACCAGCAGAGCGACGGGGGGGCTTGAGACCCAGTACTTC. It yields the protein CATSRATGGLETQYF.

V is TRBV4-1 and J is TRBJ1-1, with TRBD1 as a possible D gene (6 bases). CDR3 length: 15 amino acids. The V gene's germline CDR1 is MGHRA and CDR2 YSYEKL. The germline V and J ends were trimmed by 4 bases and 4 bases, with 16 bases remaining between them. CDR3 DNA sequence: TGCGCCAGCAGCCTCGATCGCGGGGGGCTCACTGAAGCTTTCTTT. It codes for CASSLDRGGLTEAFF.

The chain employs TRBV10-3 and TRBJ1-1; D is possibly TRBD1 (5 bases). This CDR3 is built from 15 residues. The V and J ends lost 2 bases and 0 bases respectively, with 10 bases between them. The V gene's germline CDR1 is ENHRY and CDR2 SYGVKD. CDR3 sequence reads: CAISEPTAMNTEAFF. DNA of the CDR3: TGTGCCATCAGTGAGCCGACAGCGATGAACACTGAAGCTTTCTTT.

J is TRBJ2-1 and V is TRBV27; 8 bases are a match to TRBD2. V shed 6 bases and J 5 bases; nucleotides not matched to a gene: 12. CDR1 and CDR2 from the germline V gene are MNHEY and SMNVEV (reference sequence). This CDR3 is 16 amino acids long. Here the CDR3 reads CASSRPGSGGDNEQFF. CDR3 in DNA: TGTGCCAGCAGCCGCCCCGGGTCGGGGGGGGACAATGAGCAGTTCTTC.

This clonotype was seen a few times. The chain carries TRBV9 and TRBJ2-7; D perhaps matches TRBD1 (5 bases). Germline lookup yields CDR1 SGDLS and CDR2 YYNGEE. V lost 0 bases, J lost 3 bases, and 10 bases lay in between. This CDR3 is built from 14 residues. CDR3 residues: CASSVAGWDYEQYF. CDR3 in DNA: TGTGCCAGCAGCGTAGCAGGGTGGGACTACGAGCAGTACTTC.

This clonotype showed up just a few times. CDR3 amino acids: CSVEGQGYTGELFF. The CDR3 DNA is TGCAGCGTTGAGGGGCAGGGATATACCGGGGAGCTGTTTTTT. J is TRBJ2-2 and V is TRBV29-1, with TRBD1 as a possible D gene (5 bases). The germline V gene encodes CDR1 SQVTM and CDR2 ANQGSEA. The CDR3 contains 14 residues. V was clipped by 3 bases and J by 5 bases, with 13 bases between them.

A few counts support this clonotype. This chain joins TRBV4-3 and TRBJ1-4, with no clear D. The germline CDR1 and CDR2 sequences are LGHNA and YSLEER. The CDR3 runs to 13 residues. Between the trimmed V and J ends, which lost 0 bases and 8 bases, there was a span of 7 bases. CDR3 region: CASSQDATEKLFF. CDR3 sequence (DNA): TGCGCCAGCAGCCAAGACGCGACGGAAAAACTGTTTTTT.

This clonotype has more than one count but fewer than ten. The chain is built from TRBV19 and TRBJ1-3, with 8 bases that match TRBD1. Unmatched junction bases numbered 5, after V lost 4 bases and J lost 0 bases. This CDR3 comprises 16 residues. In germline, CDR1 is LNHDA, CDR2 SQIVND (reference sequence). Here the CDR3 DNA reads TGTGCCAGTAGTACGCGACAGGGGCCCTCTGGAAACACCATATATTTT. Amino acid sequence: CASSTRQGPSGNTIYF. Full variable domain (rest looked up from reference TRBV19 and TRBJ1-3): DGGITQSPKYLFRKEGQNVTLSCEQNLNHDAMYWYRQDPGQGLRLIYYSQIVNDFQKGDIAEGYSVSREKKESFPLTVTSAQKNPTAFYLCASSTRQGPSGNTIYFGEGSWLTVV.

The chain joins TRBV14 to TRBJ2-7; 10 positions agree with TRBD1. The junction had 5 bases not matched to a gene; V was cut back by 3 bases and J by 3 bases. The germline gives CDR1 SGHDN, CDR2 FVKESK. The CDR3 length is 15 residues. The CDR3 coding sequence is TGTGCCAGCAGCCAGGGCCGGACAGGGGGCTACGAGCAGTACTTC. Protein product: CASSQGRTGGYEQYF. The complete variable domain, with remaining parts taken from reference TRBV14 and TRBJ2-7, reads EAGVTQFPSHSVIEKGQTVTLRCDPISGHDNLYWYRRVMGKEIKFLLHFVKESKQDESGMPNNRFLAERTGGTYSTLKVQPAELEDSGVYFCASSQGRTGGYEQYFGPGTRLTVT.

This clonotype was seen only a few times. This rearrangement joins TRBV2 to TRBJ2-2, with D perhaps matching TRBD2 (6 bases). V was clipped by 2 bases and J by 3 bases, with 10 bases between them. From germline, CDR1 is SNHLY and CDR2 FYNNEI. This CDR3 comprises 15 residues. CDR3 loop: CASSEPTRDTGELFF. CDR3 DNA sequence: TGTGCCAGCAGTGAACCGACTAGGGACACCGGGGAGCTGTTTTTT.

This clonotype was observed a handful of times. The gene calls are TRBV12-3 or TRBV12-4 and TRBJ1-1; D is unresolved. The V and J ends lost 3 bases and 4 bases respectively, with 15 bases between them. This CDR3 has 15 residues. CDR3 sequence: CASSLVLVGGTEAFF. The CDR3 bases are TGTGCCAGCAGTTTGGTTTTAGTAGGTGGCACTGAAGCTTTCTTT.

This clonotype was seen only a few times. The genes are TRBV4-1 and TRBJ2-2; possibly TRBD2 for D (6 bases). This CDR3 is built from 15 residues. Germline V CDR1 and CDR2: MGHRA, YSYEKL. V was cut by 4 bases and J by 0 bases, with 9 bases left in between. The DNA of the CDR3 is TGCGCCAGCAGCCGGAGACTAGCGAACACCGGGGAGCTGTTTTTT. This encodes CASSRRLANTGELFF.